The next 24 T cell receptor beta chains were all read from a single sample in a study of CD8 T cells in Susac syndrome. RNA, at roughly 0.45 to 1 ug, was reverse transcribed with random hexamers. In TCRdb, the immunoSEQ multiplex PCR reads were re-called with MiXCR into one record per CDR3 protein. Of roughly 200,000 distinct CDR3 sequences listed, about 95% were seen once; the top ten hold 0.1%. Material: CD4+ T cells from PBMCs. These receptor sequences come from a human donor in good health.

V and J are TRBV12-3 or TRBV12-4 and TRBJ2-6; D call uncertain. Between the trimmed V and J ends, which lost 5 bases and 2 bases, there was a span of 7 bases. The CDR3 consists of 14 residues. The CDR3 region has the DNA TGTGCCAGCAGTCTAGAAACTGGGGCCAACGTCCTGACTTTC. Translating gives CASSLETGANVLTF.

V is TRBV12-3 or TRBV12-4 and J is TRBJ2-5; D unclear. The CDR3 is 15 amino acids. Trimming removed 2 bases at V and 0 bases at J, with 10 bases between. This chain's CDR3 is CASSLFRPYQETQYF. The CDR3 DNA is TGTGCCAGCAGTTTATTCCGGCCCTACCAAGAGACCCAGTACTTC.

This chain links TRBV30 with TRBJ2-5; TRBD1 agrees at 9 bases. Germline loops: CDR1 GTSNPN, CDR2 SVGIG (reference sequence). The trim removed 8 bases at V and 4 bases at J, leaving 14 bases unmatched. The CDR3 has 15 residues. CDR3 protein: CARAQQGAGGETQYF. CDR3 DNA sequence: TGTGCCAGAGCACAACAGGGGGCTGGAGGAGAGACCCAGTACTTC.

The V and J genes are TRBV20-1 and TRBJ2-3; 7 nucleotides agree with TRBD2. The CDR3 is 14 residues long. J was trimmed by 6 bases and V by 4 bases; bases with no gene match: 10. Per the germline V gene, CDR1 is DFQATT and CDR2 is SNEGSKA (reference sequence). CDR3 in DNA: TGCAGTGCTATACGAGGGAGGGCCGGGGATACGCAGTATTTT. It encodes CSAIRGRAGDTQYF.

The gene calls are TRBV25-1 and TRBJ1-2; D is undetermined. The CDR3 runs 12 residues. The V gene lost 7 bases and the J gene lost 4 bases, with 10 bases spanning the gap. Germline V gene sequence: CDR1 MGHDK, CDR2 SYGVNS. This chain's CDR3 is CASTSEGYGYTF. For the CDR3, the DNA is TGTGCCAGCACTTCGGAAGGCTATGGCTACACCTTC.

The genes are TRBV20-1 and TRBJ2-3; perhaps TRBD1 as D (6 bases). Germline V gene sequence: CDR1 DFQATT, CDR2 SNEGSKA (reference sequence). The CDR3 consists of 15 residues. With 6 bases removed from V and 0 bases from J, the gap between germline ends came to 16 bases. Here the CDR3 DNA reads TGCAGTGCCCCAGGGCAGAGGGGGAGCACAGATACGCAGTATTTT. Its protein is CSAPGQRGSTDTQYF.

This chain joins TRBV28 and TRBJ2-2; D may be TRBD1 (5 bases). The germline CDR1 and CDR2 sequences are MDHEN and SYDVKM. The CDR3 is 13 residues long. Trimming removed 6 bases from V and 5 bases from J, with 10 bases in between. The CDR3 is CASSYRQTGELFF. CDR3 coding DNA: TGTGCCAGCAGCTATCGACAGACCGGGGAGCTGTTTTTT.

The CDR3 region is CASSEDRANYGYTF. The CDR3 DNA reads as TGTGCCAGCAGTGAGGACAGAGCTAACTATGGCTACACCTTC. The chain links TRBV9 to TRBJ1-2, with TRBD1 as a possible D gene (6 bases). V lost 5 bases and J lost 0, with 11 bases in between. This CDR3 has 14 residues. Looked up from germline, CDR1 is SGDLS and CDR2 is YYNGEE.

V usage is TRBV20-1 and J usage is TRBJ1-2; D might be TRBD1 (6 bases). The CDR3 is 11 residues long. V was clipped by 4 bases and J by 4 bases, with 7 bases between them. Germline CDR1 and CDR2: DFQATT and SNEGSKA (reference sequence). CDR3 in DNA: TGCAGTGCTAAGGGGGGCTATGGCTACACCTTC. The encoded protein is CSAKGGYGYTF.

The chain carries TRBV7-9 and TRBJ2-5; D not resolved. The CDR3 is 12 amino acids. Deletions cut 4 bases from V and 5 bases from J, with 8 bases between. Germline CDR1 is SEHNR and CDR2 is FQNEAQ (reference sequence). CDR3 residues: CASSSNEETQYF. CDR3 nucleotide sequence: TGTGCCAGCAGCTCGAACGAGGAGACCCAGTACTTC.

The chain joins TRBV30 to TRBJ1-5, with D hard to call. V dropped 2 bases and J dropped 0 bases, with 8 bases sitting between them. Looked up from germline, CDR1 is GTSNPN and CDR2 is SVGIG (reference sequence). This CDR3 comprises 14 residues. CDR3 amino acids: CAWSNSYSNQPQHF. CDR3 nucleotides: TGTGCCTGGAGTAACAGCTATAGCAATCAGCCCCAGCATTTT.

The rearrangement joins TRBV12-3 or TRBV12-4 to TRBJ2-5; 11 nucleotides agree with TRBD2. The CDR3 consists of 15 residues. Trimming removed 5 bases from V and 9 bases from J; junction bases left unmatched: 11. The CDR3 coding sequence is TGTGCCAGCAGTAAACTAGCGGGAGTGATGGTGGCCCAGTACTTC. Amino acids: CASSKLAGVMVAQYF.

The chain recombines TRBV29-1 with TRBJ2-5; D is unresolved. This CDR3 comprises 12 residues. Germline CDR1 SQVTM, CDR2 ANQGSEA. Trimming stripped 6 bases from V and 1 base from J, with 9 bases between. The CDR3 protein is CSVGRIQETQYF. CDR3 nucleotide sequence: TGCAGCGTAGGAAGGATCCAAGAGACCCAGTACTTC.

The chain joins TRBV28 to TRBJ2-2; no clear D gene. Germline values: CDR1 MDHEN, CDR2 SYDVKM. This CDR3 has 13 residues. V was shortened by 5 bases and J by 4 bases, with 8 bases between the two germline ends. This chain's CDR3 is CASSGRFTGELFF. The CDR3 nucleotides are TGTGCCAGCAGTGGGCGATTCACCGGGGAGCTGTTTTTT.

This chain connects TRBV6-1 to TRBJ1-2; D gene unclear. The CDR3 contains 11 residues. Germline CDR1 reads MNHNS; CDR2 reads SASEGT. The germline V and J ends were trimmed by 5 bases and 8 bases, with 9 bases remaining between them. CDR3 sequence reads: CASSSGRGYTF. The CDR3 coding sequence is TGTGCCAGCAGTTCCGGTCGGGGCTACACCTTC.

The chain has TRBV7-9 and TRBJ2-3; the match to TRBD2 covers 11 bases. This CDR3 has 16 amino acids. Per the germline V gene, CDR1 is SEHNR and CDR2 is FQNEAQ (reference sequence). The trim removed 5 bases at V and 4 bases at J, leaving 8 bases unmatched. CDR3 coding DNA: TGTGCCAGCAGCATCACTAGCGGGAGAGGGGCAGATACGCAGTATTTT. Protein product: CASSITSGRGADTQYF.

The chain links TRBV24-1 to TRBJ2-6, with D perhaps assigned TRBD1 or TRBD2 (5 bases each). The CDR3 is made up of 14 amino acids. The germline V and J ends were trimmed by 9 bases and 4 bases, with 12 bases remaining between them. Germline lookup yields CDR1 KGHDR and CDR2 SFDVKD. The CDR3 protein is CATSGTGGANVLTF. The CDR3, as DNA: TGTGCCACCTCCGGGACCGGAGGGGCCAACGTCCTGACTTTC.

This chain connects TRBV7-2 to TRBJ1-1; D uncertain. CDR3 length equals 14 residues. Germline assignment: CDR1 SGHTA and CDR2 FQGNSA. V lost 4 bases and J lost 0, with 9 bases in between. The CDR3 reads CASSSQPMNTEAFF. The CDR3 DNA follows: TGTGCCAGCAGCTCCCAACCCATGAACACTGAAGCTTTCTTT.

The chain combines TRBV7-9 with TRBJ2-2; D gene uncertain. CDR1 SEHNR and CDR2 FQNEAQ come from the germline V gene (reference sequence). With 3 bases removed from V and 0 bases from J, the gap between germline ends came to 14 bases. The CDR3 totals 17 residues. The CDR3 reads CASSLGGRWTNTGELFF. CDR3 bases: TGTGCCAGCAGCTTGGGCGGACGGTGGACGAACACCGGGGAGCTGTTTTTT.

This chain links TRBV20-1 with TRBJ2-3; maybe TRBD2 (6 bases). The CDR3 totals 14 residues. The V gene's germline CDR1 is DFQATT and CDR2 SNEGSKA (reference sequence). The germline V and J ends were trimmed by 1 base and 6 bases, with 14 bases remaining between them. Here the CDR3 DNA reads TGCAGTGCTAGAGTAACGGGAGTAGCGGATACGCAGTATTTT. Translated, it gives CSARVTGVADTQYF.

This rearrangement joins TRBV5-1 to TRBJ2-3; 9 bases line up with TRBD2. The V gene's germline CDR1 is SGHRS and CDR2 YFSETQ. The CDR3 extends over 17 amino acids. The J segment lost 5 bases and the V segment lost 4 bases, leaving 14 bases of the junction unmatched. For the CDR3, the DNA is TGCGCCAGCAGCCCTACTCTTAGCGGGAGCGGTGGAGATACGCAGTATTTT. Translating gives CASSPTLSGSGGDTQYF.

The chain has TRBV5-1 and TRBJ2-7, with 8 nucleotides matching TRBD1. The CDR3 length is 16 residues. The germline CDR1 and CDR2 sequences are SGHRS and YFSETQ. V lost 0 bases, J lost 0 bases, and 5 bases stayed unmatched. CDR3 in DNA: TGCGCCAGCAGCTTGGGCGGGACAGGCCCCTCCTACGAGCAGTACTTC. Protein sequence: CASSLGGTGPSYEQYF. Based on the CDR3 plus reference TRBV5-1 and TRBJ2-7, the full variable domain is KAGVTQTPRYLIKTRGQQVTLSCSPISGHRSVSWYQQTPGQGLQFLFEYFSETQRNKGNFPGRFSGRQFSNSRSEMNVSTLELGDSALYLCASSLGGTGPSYEQYFGPGTRLTVT.

The chain has TRBV27 and TRBJ2-7; D perhaps matches TRBD2 (6 bases). The CDR3 totals 17 residues. Germline V CDR1 and CDR2: MNHEY, SMNVEV (reference sequence). V lost 3 bases to trimming and J lost 0 bases, with 18 bases between them. CDR3 nucleotides: TGTGCCAGCAGTTTCCGGGCTATCCGGGGGAGCTCCTACGAGCAGTACTTC. Translation: CASSFRAIRGSSYEQYF.

The chain employs TRBV12-3 or TRBV12-4 and TRBJ2-5, with 10 bases that match TRBD2. The V segment lost 3 bases and the J segment 5 bases; nucleotides outside the gene matches: 6. The CDR3 runs to 15 residues. The CDR3, as DNA: TGTGCCAGCAGTTTCACGGGACTAGCGTTCGAGACCCAGTACTTC. This gives the protein CASSFTGLAFETQYF.